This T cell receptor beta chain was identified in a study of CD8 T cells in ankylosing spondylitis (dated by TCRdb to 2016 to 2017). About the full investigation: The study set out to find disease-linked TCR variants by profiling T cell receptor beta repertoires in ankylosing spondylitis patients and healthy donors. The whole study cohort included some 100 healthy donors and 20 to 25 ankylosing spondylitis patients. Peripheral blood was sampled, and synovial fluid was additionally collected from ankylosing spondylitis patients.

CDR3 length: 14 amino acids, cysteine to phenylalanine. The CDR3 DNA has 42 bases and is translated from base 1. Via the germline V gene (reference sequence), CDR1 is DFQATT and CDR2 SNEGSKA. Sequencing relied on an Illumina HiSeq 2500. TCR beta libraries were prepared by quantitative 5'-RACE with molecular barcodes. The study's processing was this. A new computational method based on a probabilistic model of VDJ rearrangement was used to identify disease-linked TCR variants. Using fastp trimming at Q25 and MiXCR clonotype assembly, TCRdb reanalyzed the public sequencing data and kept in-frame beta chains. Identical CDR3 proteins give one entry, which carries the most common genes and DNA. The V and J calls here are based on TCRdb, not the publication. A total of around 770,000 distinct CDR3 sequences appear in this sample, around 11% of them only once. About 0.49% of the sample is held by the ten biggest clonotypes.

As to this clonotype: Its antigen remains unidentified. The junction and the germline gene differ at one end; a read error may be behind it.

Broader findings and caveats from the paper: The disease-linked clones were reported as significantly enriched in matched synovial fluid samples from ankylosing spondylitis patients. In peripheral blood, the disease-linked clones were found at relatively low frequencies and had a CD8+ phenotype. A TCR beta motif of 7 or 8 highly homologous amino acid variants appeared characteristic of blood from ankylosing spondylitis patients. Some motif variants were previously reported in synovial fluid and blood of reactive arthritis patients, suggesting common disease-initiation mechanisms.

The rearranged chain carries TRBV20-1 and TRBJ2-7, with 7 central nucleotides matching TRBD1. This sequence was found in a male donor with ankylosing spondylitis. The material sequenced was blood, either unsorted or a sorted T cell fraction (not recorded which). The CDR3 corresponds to CSARTGISAYEQSF. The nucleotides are TGCAGTGCTAGGACAGGGATATCTGCCTACGAGCAGTCCTTC.